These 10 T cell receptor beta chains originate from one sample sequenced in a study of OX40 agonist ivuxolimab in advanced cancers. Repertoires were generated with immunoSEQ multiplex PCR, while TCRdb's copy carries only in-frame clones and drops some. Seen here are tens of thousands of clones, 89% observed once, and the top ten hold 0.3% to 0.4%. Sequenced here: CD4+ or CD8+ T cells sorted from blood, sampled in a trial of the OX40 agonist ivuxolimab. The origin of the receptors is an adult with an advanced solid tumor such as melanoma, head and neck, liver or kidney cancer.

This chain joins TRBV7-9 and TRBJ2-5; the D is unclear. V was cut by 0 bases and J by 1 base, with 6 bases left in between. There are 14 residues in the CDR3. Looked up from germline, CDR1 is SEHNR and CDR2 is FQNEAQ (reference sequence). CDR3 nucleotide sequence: TGTGCCAGCAGCTTAGCTGGGATCCAAGAGACCCAGTACTTC. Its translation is CASSLAGIQETQYF.

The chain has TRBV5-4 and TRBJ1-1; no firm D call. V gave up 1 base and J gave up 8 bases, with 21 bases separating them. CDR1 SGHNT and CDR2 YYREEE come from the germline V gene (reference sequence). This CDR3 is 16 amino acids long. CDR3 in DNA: TGTGCCAGCAGCTTGTTGCCTACAACTTGGAACCTGGAAGCTTTCTTT. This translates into CASSLLPTTWNLEAFF.

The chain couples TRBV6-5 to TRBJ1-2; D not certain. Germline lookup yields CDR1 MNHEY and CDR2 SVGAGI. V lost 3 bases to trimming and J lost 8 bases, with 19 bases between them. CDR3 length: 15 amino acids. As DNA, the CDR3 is TGTGCCAGCAGTTATGCTCAAACCCCCGGCTGGGGCTACACCTTC. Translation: CASSYAQTPGWGYTF.

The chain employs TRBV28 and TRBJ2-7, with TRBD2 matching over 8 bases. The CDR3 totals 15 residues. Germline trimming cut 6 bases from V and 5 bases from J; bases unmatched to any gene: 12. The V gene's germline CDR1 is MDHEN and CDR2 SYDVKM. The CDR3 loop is CASSGERETKNEQYF. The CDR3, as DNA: TGTGCCAGCAGCGGGGAGCGGGAGACAAAAAACGAGCAGTACTTC.

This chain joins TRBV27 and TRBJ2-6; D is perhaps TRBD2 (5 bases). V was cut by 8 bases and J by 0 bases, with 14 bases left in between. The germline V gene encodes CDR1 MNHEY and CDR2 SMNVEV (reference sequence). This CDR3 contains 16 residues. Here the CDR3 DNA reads TGTGCCAGCGGGTCGGGGAGAAGCTCTGGGGCCAACGTCCTGACTTTC. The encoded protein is CASGSGRSSGANVLTF. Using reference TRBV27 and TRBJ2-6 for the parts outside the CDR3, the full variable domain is EAQVTQNPRYLITVTGKKLTVTCSQNMNHEYMSWYRQDPGLGLRQIYYSMNVEVTDKGDVPEGYKVSRKEKRNFPLILESPSPNQTSLYFCASGSGRSSGANVLTFGAGSRLTVL.

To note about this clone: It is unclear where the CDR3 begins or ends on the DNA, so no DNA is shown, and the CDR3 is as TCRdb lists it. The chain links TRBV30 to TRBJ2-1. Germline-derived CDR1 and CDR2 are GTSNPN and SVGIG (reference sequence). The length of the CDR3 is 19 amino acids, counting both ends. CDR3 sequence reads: CAWTRVGEQFFGVGNEQFF.

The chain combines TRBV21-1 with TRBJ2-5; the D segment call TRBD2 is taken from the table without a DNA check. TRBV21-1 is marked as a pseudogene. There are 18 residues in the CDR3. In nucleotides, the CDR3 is TGTGCCAGCAGCAAAGAGTGTCCTAGCGGGAGCCGCCAAGAGACCCAGTACTTC. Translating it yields CASSKECPSGSRQETQYF.

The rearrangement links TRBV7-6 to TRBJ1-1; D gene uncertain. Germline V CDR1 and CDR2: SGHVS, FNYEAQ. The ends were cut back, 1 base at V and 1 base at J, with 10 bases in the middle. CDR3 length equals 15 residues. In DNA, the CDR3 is TGTGCCAGCAGCTTAGAGGCGGTTCCGAACACTGAAGCTTTCTTT. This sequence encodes CASSLEAVPNTEAFF.

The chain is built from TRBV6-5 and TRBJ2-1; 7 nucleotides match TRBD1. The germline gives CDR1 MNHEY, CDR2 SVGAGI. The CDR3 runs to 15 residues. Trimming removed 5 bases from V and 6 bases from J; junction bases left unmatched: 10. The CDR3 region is CASSPSGQALNEQFF. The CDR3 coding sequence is TGTGCCAGCAGTCCCAGCGGACAGGCACTCAATGAGCAGTTCTTC.

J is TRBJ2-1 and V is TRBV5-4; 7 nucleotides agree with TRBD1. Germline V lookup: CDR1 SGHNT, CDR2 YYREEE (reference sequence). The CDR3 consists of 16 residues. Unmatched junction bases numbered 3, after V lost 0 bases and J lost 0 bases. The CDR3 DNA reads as TGTGCCAGCAGCTTGGGACAGGGAAGCTCCTACAATGAGCAGTTCTTC. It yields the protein CASSLGQGSSYNEQFF.